Listed here are 2 T cell receptor beta chains from one sample, sequenced in a study of cytomegalovirus exposure and HLA in healthy donors. Some clones are missing from TCRdb's copy, which holds only in-frame ones; the method was immunoSEQ multiplex PCR. The sample contains fewer than 90,000 clones, 84% of which appear only once. The sample comprised PBMCs. Source of these receptors: a young woman in good health and CMV-seropositive.

The gene calls are TRBV30 and TRBJ2-5; 9 nucleotides align to TRBD1. Unmatched junction bases numbered 9, after V lost 3 bases and J lost 4 bases. Germline CDR1 GTSNPN, CDR2 SVGIG (reference sequence). CDR3 size: 15 residues. The CDR3 region is CAWSRPGQGVETQYF. As DNA, the CDR3 is TGTGCCTGGAGCCGACCGGGACAGGGAGTAGAGACCCAGTACTTC. The complete variable domain, with remaining parts taken from reference TRBV30 and TRBJ2-5, reads SQTIHQWPATLVQPVGSPLSLECTVEGTSNPNLYWYRQAAGRGLQLLFYSVGIGQISSEVPQNLSASRPQDRQFILSSKKLLLSDSGFYLCAWSRPGQGVETQYFGPGTRLLVL.

The chain's CDR3 is CASSIRDRGYQETQYF. The CDR3, as DNA: TGTGCCAGTAGTATTCGGGACAGGGGCTACCAAGAGACCCAGTACTTC. The J gene is TRBJ2-5, the V gene TRBV19; the match to TRBD1 covers 10 bases. The CDR3 spans 16 residues. V shed 3 bases and J 0 bases; nucleotides not matched to a gene: 4. Germline V gives CDR1 LNHDA, CDR2 SQIVND (reference sequence).